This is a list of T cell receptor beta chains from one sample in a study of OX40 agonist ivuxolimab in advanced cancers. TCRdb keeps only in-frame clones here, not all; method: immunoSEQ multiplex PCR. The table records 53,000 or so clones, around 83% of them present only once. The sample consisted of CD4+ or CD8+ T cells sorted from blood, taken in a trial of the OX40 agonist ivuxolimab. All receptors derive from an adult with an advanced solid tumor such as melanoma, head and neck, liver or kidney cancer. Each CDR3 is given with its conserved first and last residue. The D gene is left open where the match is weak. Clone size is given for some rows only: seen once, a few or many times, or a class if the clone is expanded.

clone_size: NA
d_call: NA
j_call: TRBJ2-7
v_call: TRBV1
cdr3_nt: TGCACCAGCACCCGTTCGAGCGGGGGGGGGCAGTACTTC
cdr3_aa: CTSTRSSGGGQYF

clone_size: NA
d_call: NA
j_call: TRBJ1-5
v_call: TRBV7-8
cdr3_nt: TGTGCCAGCAGCATCCGGGACTTCAATCAGCCCCAGCATTTT
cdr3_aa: CASSIRDFNQPQHF

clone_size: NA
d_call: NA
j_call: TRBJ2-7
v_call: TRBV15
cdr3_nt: TGTGCCACCAGCCCGGATACGGGTGGCGAGCAGTACTTC
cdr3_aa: CATSPDTGGEQYF

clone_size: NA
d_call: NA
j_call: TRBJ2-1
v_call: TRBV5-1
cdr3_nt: TGCGCCAGCGGGGAGGGGGGACGGCTCACGGGTGAGCAGTTCTTC
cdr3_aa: CASGEGGRLTGEQFF

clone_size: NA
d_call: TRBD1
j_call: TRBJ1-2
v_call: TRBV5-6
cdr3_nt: TGTGCCAGCAGCTCCCCCGGGACAGGGGATTGGGGCTACACCTTC
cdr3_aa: CASSSPGTGDWGYTF

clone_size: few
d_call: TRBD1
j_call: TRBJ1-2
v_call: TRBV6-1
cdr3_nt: TGTGCCAGCAGGACGGGGACAGGGGGCGGCTACACCTTC
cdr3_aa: CASRTGTGGGYTF

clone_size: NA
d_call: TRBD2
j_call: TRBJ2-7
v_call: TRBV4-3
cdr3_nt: TGCGCCAGCAGCCAAGATTTCCCGGGGGGGCAGTACTTC
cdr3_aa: CASSQDFPGGQYF

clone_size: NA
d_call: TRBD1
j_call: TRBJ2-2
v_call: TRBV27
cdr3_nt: TGTGCCAGCAATTGGACTCCGACAGGGGGGGATCTCGGGGAGCTGTTTTTT
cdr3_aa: CASNWTPTGGDLGELFF

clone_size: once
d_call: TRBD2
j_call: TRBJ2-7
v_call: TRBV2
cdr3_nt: TGTGCCAGCCTACTAGCGGGAGGCTACTACGAGCAGTACTTC
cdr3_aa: CASLLAGGYYEQYF

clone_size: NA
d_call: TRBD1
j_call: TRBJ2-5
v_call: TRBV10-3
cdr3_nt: TGTGCCATCAGTTGGACAGGGGGAAGTGAGACCCAGTACTTC
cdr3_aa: CAISWTGGSETQYF

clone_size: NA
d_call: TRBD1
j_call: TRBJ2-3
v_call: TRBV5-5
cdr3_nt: TGTGCCAGCAGGGGACAGGGGGCTAGAGATACGCAGTATTTT
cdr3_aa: CASRGQGARDTQYF

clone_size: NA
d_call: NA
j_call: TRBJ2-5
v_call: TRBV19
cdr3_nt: TGTGCCAGTACCCCTGGAGAGCACTGGGGGGAGACCCAGTACTTC
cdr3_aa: CASTPGEHWGETQYF

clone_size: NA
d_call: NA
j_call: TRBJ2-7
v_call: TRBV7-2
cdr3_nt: TGTGCCAGCAGCTTACAGGCTTCCTACGAGCAGTACTTC
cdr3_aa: CASSLQASYEQYF

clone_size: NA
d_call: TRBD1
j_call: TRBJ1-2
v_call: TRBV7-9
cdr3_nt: TGTGCCAGCAGCACTGGACAGGGTAATAGTCGCTACACCTTC
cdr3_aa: CASSTGQGNSRYTF

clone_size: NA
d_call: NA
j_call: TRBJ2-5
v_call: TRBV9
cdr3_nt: TGTGCCAGCAGCCGAGCCGGGACCCATGGGGAGACCCAGTACTTC
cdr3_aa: CASSRAGTHGETQYF

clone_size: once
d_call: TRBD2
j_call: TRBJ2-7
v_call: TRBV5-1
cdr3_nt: TGCGCCAGCAAGGGCGGGGGGTCCTACGAGCAGTACTTC
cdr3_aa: CASKGGGSYEQYF

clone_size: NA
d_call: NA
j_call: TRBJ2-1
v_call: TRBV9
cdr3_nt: TGTGCCAGCAGCCAAGGTTCAGGCGTCTACAATGAGCAGTTCTTC
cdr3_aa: CASSQGSGVYNEQFF